This T cell receptor beta chain was observed in a study of blood T cell repertoires in COVID-19. The overall study: Samples came from the United States, Italy and Spain, spanning acute and convalescent COVID-19. T cells, B-cell-depleted T cells, or PBMCs supplied cDNA or gDNA.

Unmatched junction bases numbered 11, after V lost 5 bases and J lost 0 bases. Looked up from germline, CDR1 is SQVTM and CDR2 is ANQGSEA. The CDR3 covers 17 residues. How the authors handled the data: For nucleated cells, counts were estimated from reference gene primer amplification. Profiling relied on immunoSEQ multiplex PCR, and the TCRdb table lists in-frame clones only, not all of them. Clone size and the V and J calls come from that table; the DNA yielded D and trimming. The top ten hold around 3.5% of the sample, which has nearly 350,000 clones, 90% to 95% seen once. The TCR sequence derives from a woman between 18 and 29 years old who had recovered from COVID-19. The J gene is TRBJ1-3, the V gene TRBV29-1; 9 nucleotides align to TRBD1. Sequencing input: peripheral blood. The CDR3 is CSVLGQGSRGSGNTIYF. In DNA, the CDR3 is TGCAGCGTTTTGGGACAGGGAAGTAGAGGCTCTGGAAACACCATATATTTT.